This is a list of T cell receptor beta chains from one sample in a study of response to subunit inactivated influenza vaccine. TCRdb independently ran MiXCR on the RT-PCR reads; one entry per CDR3 protein. Among over 300,000 distinct CDR3 sequences listed, 20% to 25% were seen once. The source was PBMCs from blood, collected about 20 months after vaccination. These receptors all stem from a man aged 45-69 years who received an inactivated influenza vaccine. Both conserved end residues are part of each CDR3. Fields, in order: J gene, clone size, D gene, V gene, CDR3 protein, CDR3 DNA. D genes are given only for firm matches. Rows may omit the clone size; those that give it use once, few, many or a size class.

TRBJ1-5 NA NA TRBV7-9 CASSPGTGGEGNQPQHF TGTGCCAGCAGCCCCGGAACGGGGGGCGAGGGCAATCAGCCCCAGCATTTT
TRBJ1-1 NA NA TRBV4-1 CASSQGTGRQVNTEAFF TGCGCCAGCAGCCAAGGGACCGGCAGACAGGTGAACACTGAAGCTTTCTTT
TRBJ2-2 few TRBD2 TRBV20-1 CSALAGGSTGELFF TGCAGTGCGTTAGCGGGAGGGTCTACCGGGGAGCTGTTTTTT
TRBJ1-4 NA NA TRBV7-9 CASSLGMTAIEEKLFF TGTGCCAGCAGCTTAGGAATGACAGCGATAGAGGAAAAACTGTTTTTT
TRBJ1-2 NA TRBD1 TRBV27 CASSFDGTGGYGYTF TGTGCCAGCAGTTTTGACGGGACAGGGGGGTATGGCTACACCTTC
TRBJ2-1 NA TRBD2 TRBV19 CASTPGTSIVDEQFF TGTGCCAGTACCCCCGGGACTAGCATTGTCGATGAGCAGTTCTTC
TRBJ2-3 NA TRBD2 TRBV24-1 CATSDATLAGGTDTQYF TGTGCCACCAGTGATGCAACCCTAGCGGGGGGCACAGATACGCAGTATTTT
TRBJ1-2 few NA TRBV6-1 CASSRDTGNYGYTF TGTGCCAGCAGTCGGGACACTGGAAACTATGGCTACACCTTC
TRBJ2-7 NA TRBD2 TRBV6-5 CASSYSRLAEGYEQYF TGTGCCAGCAGTTACTCGAGACTAGCGGAAGGGTACGAGCAGTACTTC
TRBJ2-1 NA NA TRBV6-4 CASSDSWSSIANEQFF TGTGCCAGCAGTGACTCGTGGTCGTCCATAGCGAATGAGCAGTTCTTC
TRBJ2-1 NA TRBD2 TRBV20-1 CSARDGASGASSYNEQFF TGCAGTGCTAGAGATGGGGCTAGCGGGGCCAGCTCCTACAATGAGCAGTTCTTC
TRBJ2-6 NA NA TRBV5-8 CASSLVMGYTGANVLTF TGTGCCAGCAGCTTGGTCATGGGTTATACTGGGGCCAACGTCCTGACTTTC
TRBJ2-1 many NA TRBV7-9 CASSSRGARGSYNEQFF TGTGCCAGCAGCTCTCGGGGGGCTCGGGGCTCCTACAATGAGCAGTTCTTC
TRBJ2-7 NA TRBD1 TRBV6-5 CASSYSSGTALGEQYF TGTGCCAGCAGTTACTCATCAGGGACAGCCTTGGGAGAGCAGTACTTC
TRBJ1-6 few NA TRBV5-6 CASVDRTSNSPLHF TGTGCCAGCGTTGACAGAACCTCGAATTCACCCCTCCACTTT
TRBJ2-7 NA NA TRBV21-1 CASVTIYRVAYEQYF TGTGCCAGCGTCACGATATACAGAGTCGCCTACGAGCAGTACTTC